This TCR beta chain was documented in a study of shared clonotypes between healthy human individuals. Libraries were prepared by immunoSEQ multiplex PCR; TCRdb keeps only in-frame clonotypes and omits some of them. The profile covers some 600,000 clones, with about 96% appearing a single time and more than 0.085% taken by the ten largest. The germline CDR1 and CDR2 sequences are SGHRS and YFSETQ. CDR3 size: 15 residues. Unmatched junction bases numbered 0, after V lost 4 bases and J lost 0 bases. The naive CD8 population came from CD45RO-negative cells selected for CCR7, without terminally differentiated effector memory CD45RA+ cells.

Sample: naive CD8+ T cells sorted from blood. The gene calls are TRBV5-1 and TRBJ2-2; 10 nucleotides line up with TRBD2. The TCR was taken from a woman in her 30s in good health. The CDR3: CASSLAGANTGELFF. In nucleotides, the CDR3 is TGCGCCAGCAGCCTAGCGGGAGCGAACACCGGGGAGCTGTTTTTT.